A selection of T cell receptor beta chains follows, all from one sample in a study of early T cells in non-severe SARS-CoV-2 infection. TCRdb processed the 5' RACE reads anew with MiXCR; each CDR3 protein has one entry. The repertoire holds some 59,000 distinct CDR3 sequences, with roughly 8.7% as singletons. The specimen was whole blood, collected at baseline. The receptors come from an adult who was a healthcare worker with PCR-confirmed SARS-CoV-2 infection or an uninfected control (not recorded which). CDR3s include the opening cysteine and the closing phenylalanine or tryptophan. The order of the fields is clone size, D gene, J gene, V gene, CDR3 protein, CDR3 DNA. The D gene is left open where the match is weak. Some rows mark clone size as missing; the rest say once, few, many or name a class of expanded clone.

>.|.|TRBJ1-6|TRBV11-1
CASSLTDGHNSPLHF
TGTGCCAGCAGCTTGACGGACGGGCATAACTCACCCCTCCACTTT
>few|.|TRBJ2-3|TRBV7-9
CASSIWTTDTQYF
TGTGCCAGCAGCATTTGGACTACTGATACGCAGTATTTT
>few|TRBD2|TRBJ2-7|TRBV5-4
CATATASGSYEQYF
TGTGCCACCGCGACGGCTAGCGGGAGCTACGAGCAGTACTTC
>few|.|TRBJ2-4|TRBV19
CASSAPGVNIQYF
TGTGCCAGTAGTGCCCCGGGGGTAAACATTCAGTACTTC
>few|.|TRBJ2-3|TRBV29-1
CSVVGRLAPGDTQYF
TGCAGCGTTGTCGGAAGGCTAGCCCCGGGGGATACGCAGTATTTT
>.|.|TRBJ1-5|TRBV5-5
CASSWGGHQPQHF
TGTGCCAGCAGCTGGGGCGGGCATCAGCCCCAGCATTTT
>.|.|TRBJ2-1|TRBV7-8
CASSAGTSSGHTHNEQFF
TGTGCCAGCAGCGCGGGAACTAGCTCGGGTCATACCCACAATGAGCAGTTCTTC
>.|.|TRBJ2-7|TRBV10-3
CAISEPHIGGYEQYF
TGTGCCATCAGTGAGCCGCACATCGGGGGCTACGAGCAGTACTTC
>many|TRBD2|TRBJ2-1|TRBV11-3
CASSPTSGGSNEQFF
TGTGCCAGCAGCCCGACTAGCGGGGGTAGTAATGAGCAGTTCTTC
>many|.|TRBJ2-5|TRBV2
CASRPSPGLETQYF
TGTGCCAGCAGGCCCTCCCCGGGGCTGGAGACCCAGTACTTC
>many|.|TRBJ2-5|TRBV5-5
CASSLSSSVPETQYF
TGTGCCAGCAGCTTGAGTTCTAGCGTTCCAGAGACCCAGTACTTC
>few|.|TRBJ2-3|TRBV7-8
CASSYGGVVTDTQYF
TGTGCCAGCAGCTACGGGGGAGTGGTCACAGATACGCAGTATTTT
>few|.|TRBJ2-4|TRBV15
CATTSGILAKNIQYF
TGTGCCACCACGTCAGGGATACTAGCCAAAAACATTCAGTACTTC
>many|.|TRBJ2-3|TRBV28
CASSPAGAGRDTQYF
TGTGCCAGCAGCCCTGCCGGGGCCGGGCGGGATACGCAGTATTTT
>few|.|TRBJ1-5|TRBV5-1
CASSLSFQIHSNQPQHF
TGCGCCAGCAGCTTGAGTTTCCAGATCCATAGCAATCAGCCCCAGCATTTT
>many|.|TRBJ2-7|TRBV11-2
CASSPYRNREQYF
TGTGCCAGCAGCCCGTATCGGAACCGGGAGCAGTACTTC
>.|.|TRBJ2-3|TRBV28
CASSPPKGPGMGDTQYF
TGTGCCAGCAGTCCACCTAAGGGCCCGGGCATGGGAGATACGCAGTATTTT
>many|.|TRBJ2-6|TRBV12-3/TRBV12-4
CASSPHSGANVLTF
TGTGCCAGCAGTCCACACTCTGGGGCCAACGTCCTGACTTTC
>few|.|TRBJ2-4|TRBV19
CASSPQGVRGNIQYF
TGTGCCAGTAGTCCGCAGGGAGTAAGGGGAAACATTCAGTACTTC
>few|.|TRBJ2-5|TRBV12-3/TRBV12-4
CASSSLRQETQYF
TGTGCCAGCAGTTCATTGCGGCAAGAGACCCAGTACTTC
>.|.|TRBJ2-2|TRBV2
CASNPSVSGELFF
TGTGCCAGCAACCCCAGTGTGTCCGGGGAGCTGTTTTTT
>.|.|TRBJ1-2|TRBV20-1
CSASAFPRAGELPVGGYTF
TGCAGTGCTAGTGCTTTTCCGAGGGCAGGGGAATTGCCGGTAGGCGGCTACACCTTC
>many|.|TRBJ1-1|TRBV7-9
CASSLAAAEAFF
TGTGCCAGCAGCTTAGCGGCGGCTGAAGCTTTCTTT
>few|.|TRBJ2-6|TRBV5-1
CASRRFVAGANVLTF
TGCGCCAGCAGGAGGTTTGTGGCTGGGGCCAACGTCCTGACTTTC